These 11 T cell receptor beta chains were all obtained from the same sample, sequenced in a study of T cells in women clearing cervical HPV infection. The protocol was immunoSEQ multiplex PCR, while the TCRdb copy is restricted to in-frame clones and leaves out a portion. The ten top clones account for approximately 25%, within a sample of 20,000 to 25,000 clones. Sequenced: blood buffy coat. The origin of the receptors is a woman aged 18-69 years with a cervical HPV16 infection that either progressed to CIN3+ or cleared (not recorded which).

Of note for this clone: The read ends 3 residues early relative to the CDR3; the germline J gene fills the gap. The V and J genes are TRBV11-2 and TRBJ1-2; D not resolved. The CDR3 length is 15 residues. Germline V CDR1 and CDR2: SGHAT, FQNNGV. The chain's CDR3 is CASTTGRGMTFGYTF. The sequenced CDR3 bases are TGTGCCAGCACCACGGGTCGGGGTATGACTTTCGGC. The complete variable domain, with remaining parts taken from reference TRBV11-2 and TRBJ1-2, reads EAGVAQSPRYKIIEKRQSVAFWCNPISGHATLYWYQQILGQGPKLLIQFQNNGVVDDSQLPKDRFSAERLKGVDSTLKIQPAKLEDSAVYLCASTTGRGMTFGYTFGSGTRLTVV.

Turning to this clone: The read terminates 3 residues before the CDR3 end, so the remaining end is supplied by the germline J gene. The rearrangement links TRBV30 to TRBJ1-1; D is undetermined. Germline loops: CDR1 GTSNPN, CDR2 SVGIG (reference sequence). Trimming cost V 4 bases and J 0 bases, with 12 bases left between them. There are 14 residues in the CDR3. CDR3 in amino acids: CAWTQSGVNTEAFF. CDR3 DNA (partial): TGTGCCTGGACTCAATCCGGGGTGAACACTGAA.

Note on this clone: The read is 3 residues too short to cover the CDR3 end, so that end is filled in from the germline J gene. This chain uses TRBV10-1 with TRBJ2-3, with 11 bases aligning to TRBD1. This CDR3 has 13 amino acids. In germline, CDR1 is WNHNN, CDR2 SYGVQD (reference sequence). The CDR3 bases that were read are TGCGCCAGCCAAAACTCGGACAGGGGGCCG. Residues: CASQNSDRGP. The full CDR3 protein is CASQNSDRGPQYF.

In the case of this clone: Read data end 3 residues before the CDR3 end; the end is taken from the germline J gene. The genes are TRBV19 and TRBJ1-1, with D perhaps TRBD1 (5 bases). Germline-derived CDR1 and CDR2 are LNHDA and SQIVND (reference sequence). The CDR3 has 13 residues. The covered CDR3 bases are TGTGCCAGTAGTAATCAGGGAAGGTTGAAA. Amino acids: CASSNQGRLK. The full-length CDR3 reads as CASSNQGRLKAFF.

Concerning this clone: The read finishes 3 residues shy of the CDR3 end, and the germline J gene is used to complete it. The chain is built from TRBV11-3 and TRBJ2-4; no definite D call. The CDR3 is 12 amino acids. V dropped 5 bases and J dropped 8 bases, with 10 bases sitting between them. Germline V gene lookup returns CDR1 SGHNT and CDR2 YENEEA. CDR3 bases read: TGTGCCAGCAGCGCCTCAGAGGACATT. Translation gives CASSASEDI. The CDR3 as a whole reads CASSASEDIQYF.

The CDR3 is CASSEPALAGLGDTQYF. CDR3 DNA (partial): TGTGCCAGCAGCGAACCCGCACTAGCGGGGCTCGGGGATACG. The chain couples TRBV6-1 to TRBJ2-3; 10 nucleotides match TRBD2. The read halts 3 residues ahead of the CDR3 end, with the missing end drawn from the germline J gene. The CDR3 runs to 17 residues. With V trimmed by 6 bases and J by 6 bases, 15 bases remained unmatched. Germline values: CDR1 MNHNS, CDR2 SASEGT.

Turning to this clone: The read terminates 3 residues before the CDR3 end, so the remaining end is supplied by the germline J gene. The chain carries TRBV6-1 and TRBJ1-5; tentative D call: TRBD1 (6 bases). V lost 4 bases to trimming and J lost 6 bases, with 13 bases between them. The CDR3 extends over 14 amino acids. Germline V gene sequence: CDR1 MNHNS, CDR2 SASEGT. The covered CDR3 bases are TGTGCCAGCAGTGTAGGGGGGGAAATTCAGCCC. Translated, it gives CASSVGGEIQP. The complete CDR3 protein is CASSVGGEIQPQHF.

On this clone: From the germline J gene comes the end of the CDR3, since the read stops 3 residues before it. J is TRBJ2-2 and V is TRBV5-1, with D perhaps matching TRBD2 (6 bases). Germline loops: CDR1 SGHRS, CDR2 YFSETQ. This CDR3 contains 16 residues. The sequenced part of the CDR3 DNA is TGCGCCAGCAGTTCTGTTGTGGGGGGAACTAATGAAAAG. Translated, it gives CASSSVVGGTNEK. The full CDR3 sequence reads CASSSVVGGTNEKLFF. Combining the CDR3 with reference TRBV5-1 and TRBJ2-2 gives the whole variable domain KAGVTQTPRYLIKTRGQQVTLSCSPISGHRSVSWYQQTPGQGLQFLFEYFSETQRNKGNFPGRFSGRQFSNSRSEMNVSTLELGDSALYLCASSSVVGGTNEKLFFGEGSRLTVL.

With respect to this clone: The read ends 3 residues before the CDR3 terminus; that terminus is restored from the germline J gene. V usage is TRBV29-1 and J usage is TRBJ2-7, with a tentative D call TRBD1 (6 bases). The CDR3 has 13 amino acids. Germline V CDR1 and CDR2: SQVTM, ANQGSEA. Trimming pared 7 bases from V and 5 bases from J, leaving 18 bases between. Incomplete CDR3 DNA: TGCAGCGCGAAGCGACAGGTCCACGACGAG. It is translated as CSAKRQVHDE. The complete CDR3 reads CSAKRQVHDEQYF.

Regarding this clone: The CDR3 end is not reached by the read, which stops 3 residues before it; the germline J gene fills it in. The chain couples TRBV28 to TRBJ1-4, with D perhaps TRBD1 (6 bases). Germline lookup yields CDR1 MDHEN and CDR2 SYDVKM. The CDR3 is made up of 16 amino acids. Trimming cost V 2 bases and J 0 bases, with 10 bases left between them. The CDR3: CASSLVQGPTNEKLFF. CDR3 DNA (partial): TGTGCCAGCAGTTTAGTACAGGGACCAACTAATGAAAAA.

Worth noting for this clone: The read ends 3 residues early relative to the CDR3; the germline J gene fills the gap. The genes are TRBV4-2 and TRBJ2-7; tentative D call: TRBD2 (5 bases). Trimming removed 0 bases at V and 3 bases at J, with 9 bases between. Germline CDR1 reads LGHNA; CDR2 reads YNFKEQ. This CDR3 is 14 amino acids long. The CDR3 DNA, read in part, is TGTGCCAGCAGCCAAGAACTAGAAGTCTACGAG. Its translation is CASSQELEVYE. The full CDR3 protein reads CASSQELEVYEQYF.